This section outlines one T cell receptor beta chain sequence together with its context. This specimen comes from a study of T cells after yellow fever vaccination. TCRdb redid the calling of the 5' RACE reads with MiXCR, one entry per CDR3 protein. In the table there are around 68,000 distinct CDR3 sequences, more than 5.5% of which are singletons. CDR1 is DFQATT, CDR2 SNEGSKA, per germline (reference sequence). With 0 bases clipped from V and 5 bases from J, the junction kept 8 bases outside the gene matches. The CDR3 length is 15 residues. The receptor was derived from a man between 18 and 29 years old who received the YFV17D yellow fever vaccine. The sample here was CD8+ T cells sorted from PBMCs, taken more than 8 days after the first yellow fever vaccination. V gene TRBV20-1 combines with J gene TRBJ2-5, with 8 nucleotides matching TRBD1. The DNA for the CDR3 is TGCAGTGCTAGAGACCGCTCCAGGGGGCTGGAGACCCAGTACTTC. Residues: CSARDRSRGLETQYF.